This TCR beta chain came from a study of blood T cells in healthy people across ages. Overall study context: For every two T cells, template switching captured about one barcoded beta molecule.

PCR was performed a second time for 7 to 11 cycles using a sample-barcoded 5' primer and a J-beta primer mix. Each CDR3 protein is one row after TCRdb ran MiXCR on the 5' RACE reads. The table includes 1.5 million to 2 million distinct CDR3 sequences, 28% detected once. Study-level points and caveats: Researchers said unsorted PBMCs prevented a conclusive naive versus antigen-experienced comparison. Expanded clonotype changes were possibly confounded by unknown donor CMV status.

As regards this clonotype: Its cognate antigen is unknown.

The CDR3 loop spans 13 amino acids. With 4 bases clipped from V and 6 bases from J, the junction kept 3 bases outside the gene matches. Germline V CDR1 and CDR2: MGHDK, SYGVNS. This chain joins TRBV25-1 and TRBJ1-2; 9 bases match TRBD1. This TCR came from a woman aged 30 to 39 in good health. Sequencing was done on a sample of blood. The CDR3 DNA reads as TGTGCCAGCAGTGGCGGGACAGGGAATGGCTACACCTTC. It is translated as CASSGGTGNGYTF.